The 17 T cell receptor beta chains reported below all come from one sample, sequenced in a study of Graves' ophthalmopathy and Graves' hyperthyroidism. The authors amplified TCR beta CDR3 regions, and they did so from RNA transcripts for repertoire sequencing. Amplification began with first-round RT-PCR using HTBI primers, then second-round multiplex PCR was performed. TCRdb re-called the multiplex PCR reads with MiXCR, one entry per CDR3 protein. Altogether around 470,000 distinct CDR3 sequences are present, about an eighth being singletons, with the ten largest covering 9.5% to 10%. Specimen: blood. These receptors originate from a woman aged 25 to 45 with Graves' ophthalmopathy.

This clonotype was counted ten times or more. The rearrangement joins TRBV20-1 to TRBJ2-7, with 10 bases that match TRBD2. This CDR3 is built from 15 residues. CDR1 DFQATT and CDR2 SNEGSKA come from the germline V gene (reference sequence). J lost 0 bases, V lost 5 bases, and 7 bases had no gene match. The CDR3 loop reads CSAQPLAGDSYEQYF. CDR3 DNA sequence: TGCAGTGCTCAACCCCTAGCGGGAGACTCCTACGAGCAGTACTTC.

The V gene is TRBV5-5, the J gene TRBJ1-1, with D perhaps matching TRBD1 (5 bases). The CDR3 has 16 amino acids. Germline V gives CDR1 SGHKS, CDR2 YYEKEE (reference sequence). The V end was cut by 2 bases, the J end by 5 bases, with 19 bases between. CDR3 sequence: CASSFISGGERTEAFF. In DNA form, the CDR3 reads TGTGCCAGCAGCTTTATCTCTGGGGGTGAAAGGACTGAAGCTTTCTTT.

This clonotype was seen ten or more times. The rearrangement links TRBV3-1 to TRBJ2-7, with D hard to call. The CDR3 has 16 amino acids. Germline CDR1 reads LGHDT; CDR2 reads YNNKEL (reference sequence). The V end was cut by 1 base, the J end by 2 bases, with 15 bases between. The chain's CDR3 is CASSQGWTETTYEQYF. DNA of the CDR3: TGTGCCAGCAGCCAAGGTTGGACGGAAACCACCTACGAGCAGTACTTC.

This clonotype has a count of ten or more. This chain joins TRBV2 and TRBJ2-7; possible D gene TRBD2, 5 bases. This CDR3 is 14 amino acids long. Trimming removed 3 bases at V and 3 bases at J, with 12 bases between. Germline-derived CDR1 and CDR2 are SNHLY and FYNNEI. The CDR3, as DNA: TGTGCCAGCAGTGATAATCCCGGGAACTACGAGCAGTACTTC. Translated, it gives CASSDNPGNYEQYF. The whole variable domain, remainder taken from reference TRBV2 and TRBJ2-7, is EPEVTQTPSHQVTQMGQEVILRCVPISNHLYFYWYRQILGQKVEFLVSFYNNEISEKSEIFDDQFSVERPDGSNFTLKIRSTKLEDSAMYFCASSDNPGNYEQYFGPGTRLTVT.

This clonotype was counted only a few times. One end of the junction varies from germline; a read error may be responsible. The genes are TRBV12-3 or TRBV12-4 and TRBJ2-5; the D gene is possibly TRBD2 (7 bases). This CDR3 has 18 residues. The CDR3 spells CASRPRLGGGPGAEIQYF. CDR3 sequence (DNA): TGTGCCAGCAGACCCAGACTTGGGGGGGGCCCTGGGGCGGAGATCCAGTACTTC.

With respect to this clonotype: A much larger clone differs by one base, so this may be a read error. The chain couples TRBV24-1 to TRBJ2-5; 8 bases line up with TRBD1. Germline values: CDR1 KGHDR, CDR2 SFDVKD. The CDR3 length is 16 residues. The J segment lost 4 bases and the V segment lost 0 bases, leaving 6 bases of the junction unmatched. CDR3 sequence: CATSDLLRTGRETQYF. DNA of the CDR3: TGTGCCACCAGTGATTTGCTCCGGACAGGGAGAGAGACCCAGTACTTC.

This clonotype has at least ten counts. The J gene is TRBJ2-7, the V gene TRBV29-1; 8 bases agree with TRBD2. Trimming took 6 bases from V and 5 from J; bases not matched to a gene: 9. The CDR3 has 13 residues. Per germline, CDR1 SQVTM and CDR2 ANQGSEA. The CDR3 region has the DNA TGCAGCGTCGGCGGGGGGTTCACCCACGAGCAGTACTTC. It codes for CSVGGGFTHEQYF.

Many counts were recorded for this clonotype. The chain has TRBV6-5 and TRBJ2-5; D gene uncertain. Germline CDR1 and CDR2: MNHEY and SVGAGI. The CDR3 runs 14 residues. Trimming stripped 0 bases from V and 2 bases from J, with 7 bases between. The CDR3 region has the DNA TGTGCCAGCAGTTACTCGGTGCGGCAAGAGACCCAGTACTTC. Its translation is CASSYSVRQETQYF.

This clonotype turned up a few times. This rearrangement joins TRBV7-9 to TRBJ1-1; 7 nucleotides align to TRBD1. The trim removed 1 base at V and 10 bases at J, leaving 18 bases unmatched. The length of the CDR3 is 17 residues. Germline loops: CDR1 SEHNR, CDR2 FQNEAQ (reference sequence). The chain's CDR3 is CASSLVLKGAPLEGAFF. The CDR3 DNA follows: TGTGCCAGCAGCTTAGTCCTTAAGGGGGCTCCTTTGGAAGGAGCTTTCTTT.

This clonotype came up many times. The rearrangement joins TRBV12-3 or TRBV12-4 to TRBJ2-7; 9 nucleotides align to TRBD1. The CDR3 is 16 amino acids. Unmatched junction bases numbered 11, after V lost 5 bases and J lost 3 bases. The CDR3 loop reads CASSPGTNRGLYEQYF. For the CDR3, the DNA is TGTGCCAGCAGTCCGGGGACGAACAGGGGGCTCTACGAGCAGTACTTC.

This clonotype was counted many times. The V gene is TRBV2, the J gene TRBJ2-7; 7 positions agree with TRBD2. From germline, CDR1 is SNHLY and CDR2 FYNNEI. The CDR3 contains 11 residues. Unmatched junction bases numbered 2, after V lost 7 bases and J lost 5 bases. CDR3 sequence: CASIGLDEQYF. CDR3 sequence (DNA): TGTGCCAGCATTGGACTAGACGAGCAGTACTTC.

This clonotype was counted many times. The rearrangement uses TRBV4-2 and TRBJ2-7, with D maybe TRBD1 (5 bases). Per germline, CDR1 LGHNA and CDR2 YNFKEQ. The CDR3 has 14 amino acids. V was cut by 2 bases and J by 0 bases, with 8 bases left in between. In DNA, the CDR3 is TGTGCCAGCAGCCAATCTGACAGCTCCTACGAGCAGTACTTC. This codes for CASSQSDSSYEQYF.

This clonotype showed up just a few times. The CDR3 region has the DNA TGTGCCAGCAGTACGGGCTTCAACTATGGCTACACCTTC. Amino acid sequence: CASSTGFNYGYTF. The chain carries TRBV12-3 or TRBV12-4 and TRBJ1-2; D not certain. V lost 5 bases and J 2 bases, leaving 9 bases between the germline ends. The length of the CDR3 is 13 residues.

This clonotype appeared a few times. J is TRBJ2-1 and V is TRBV10-3, with TRBD1 matching over 8 bases. Germline V gene lookup returns CDR1 ENHRY and CDR2 SYGVKD. Trimming cost V 3 bases and J 7 bases; bases outside gene matches: 5. This CDR3 has 14 amino acids. The CDR3 here is CAISDSGTGNEQFF. In nucleotides, the CDR3 is TGTGCCATCAGTGATTCCGGGACAGGTAATGAGCAGTTCTTC.

This clonotype was recorded at least ten times. This sequence joins TRBV6-5 and TRBJ1-2, with TRBD1 as a possible D gene (5 bases). In germline, CDR1 is MNHEY, CDR2 SVGAGI. V lost 0 bases, J lost 7 bases, and 12 bases lay in between. This CDR3 is 14 amino acids long. In nucleotides, the CDR3 is TGTGCCAGCAGTTACTCTAGCGGGGGTCCTGGCTACACCTTC. It codes for CASSYSSGGPGYTF.

Ten or more counts support this clonotype. The V and J genes are TRBV28 and TRBJ1-2, with D hard to call. V was cut by 5 bases and J by 3 bases, with 16 bases left in between. The germline gives CDR1 MDHEN, CDR2 SYDVKM. This CDR3 spans 15 amino acids. Written as DNA, the CDR3 is TGTGCCAGCAGTGCCGAGACGGCGTTGTACTATGGCTACACCTTC. Its translation is CASSAETALYYGYTF.

Many counts were recorded for this clonotype. The CDR3 spells CASSLGVRGGTEAFF. In DNA form, the CDR3 reads TGTGCCAGCAGCTTAGGTGTTCGGGGAGGTACTGAAGCTTTCTTT. The V call is TRBV7-2, the J call TRBJ1-1, with D hard to call. This CDR3 comprises 15 residues. V was pared by 1 base and J by 5 bases, with 14 bases between. CDR1 and CDR2 from the germline V gene are SGHTA and FQGNSA.